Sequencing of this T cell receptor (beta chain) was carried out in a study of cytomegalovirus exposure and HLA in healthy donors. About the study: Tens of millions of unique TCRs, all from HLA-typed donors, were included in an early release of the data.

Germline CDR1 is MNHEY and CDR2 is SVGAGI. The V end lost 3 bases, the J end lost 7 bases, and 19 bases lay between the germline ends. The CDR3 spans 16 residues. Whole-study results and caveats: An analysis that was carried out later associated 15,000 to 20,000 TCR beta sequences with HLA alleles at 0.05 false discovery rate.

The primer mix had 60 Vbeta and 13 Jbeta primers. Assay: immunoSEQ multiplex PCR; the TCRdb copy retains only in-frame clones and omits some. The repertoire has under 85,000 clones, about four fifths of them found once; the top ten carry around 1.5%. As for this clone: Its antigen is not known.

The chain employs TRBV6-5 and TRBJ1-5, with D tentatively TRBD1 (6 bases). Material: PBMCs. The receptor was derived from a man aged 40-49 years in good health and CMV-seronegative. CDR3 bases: TGTGCCAGCAGTTATGATTCTCGACAGGCACCACAGCCCCAGCATTTT. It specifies CASSYDSRQAPQPQHF.